These 32 T cell receptor beta chains were all obtained from the same sample, sequenced in a study of T cells in Graves' hyperthyroidism and ophthalmopathy. Regions amplified from RNA transcripts were the TCR beta CDR3 regions. The primer set for the first-round RT-PCR of the TCR CDR3 was HTBI. TCRdb re-analysed the multiplex PCR reads in MiXCR, keeping a single row per CDR3 protein. There are approximately 520,000 distinct CDR3 sequences in the sample; roughly 25% occur only once, and about 11% lies in the top ten. Input material: blood. Every receptor here comes from a woman aged 25 to 39 with Graves' ophthalmopathy.

This clonotype was seen at least ten times. The rearrangement joins TRBV29-1 to TRBJ1-1; D is undetermined. Germline V gene lookup returns CDR1 SQVTM and CDR2 ANQGSEA. Trimming removed 1 base from V and 1 base from J, with 4 bases in between. The CDR3 contains 12 residues. For the CDR3, the DNA is TGCAGCGTTGAAGGGGGGAACACTGAAGCTTTCTTT. Translation gives CSVEGGNTEAFF.

The chain links TRBV11-2 to TRBJ2-7; 8 nucleotides match TRBD1. Per the germline V gene, CDR1 is SGHAT and CDR2 is FQNNGV. Trimming removed 5 bases from V and 2 bases from J; junction bases left unmatched: 11. The length of the CDR3 is 16 residues. The CDR3 DNA sequence: TGTGCCAGCAGCCAAGACAGGGGCCTCTCTGCCTACGAGCAGTACTTC. It codes for CASSQDRGLSAYEQYF.

The chain employs TRBV11-2 and TRBJ2-2; D is uncertain. Germline V CDR1 and CDR2: SGHAT, FQNNGV. Deletions cut 4 bases from V and 8 bases from J, with 8 bases between. The CDR3 has 12 amino acids. This CDR3 is CASSYSMGELFF. The CDR3 coding sequence is TGTGCCAGCAGCTACTCGATGGGGGAGCTGTTTTTT.

The J gene is TRBJ1-1, the V gene TRBV10-3; 8 nucleotides agree with TRBD1. J lost 4 bases, V lost 7 bases, and 5 bases had no gene match. Per germline, CDR1 ENHRY and CDR2 SYGVKD. The CDR3 consists of 13 residues. The CDR3 DNA is TGTGCCATCAACGGACAGGGAGGCACTGAAGCTTTCTTT. Protein product: CAINGQGGTEAFF.

The sample holds many counts of this clonotype. The chain recombines TRBV6-5 with TRBJ2-5; the match to TRBD2 covers 14 bases. The CDR3 runs 17 residues. Germline-derived CDR1 and CDR2 are MNHEY and SVGAGI. The ends lost 2 bases at V and 4 bases at J; junction bases unmatched: 6. CDR3 sequence: CASSYASGTSGGETQYF. CDR3 nucleotides: TGTGCCAGCAGTTACGCATCCGGGACTAGCGGGGGAGAGACCCAGTACTTC.

This clonotype showed up many times. The rearrangement links TRBV5-1 to TRBJ1-1; 7 bases match TRBD1. V lost 0 bases to trimming and J lost 0 bases; unmatched junction nucleotides: 17. This CDR3 is 20 amino acids long. The germline V gene has CDR1 SGHRS and CDR2 YFSETQ. CDR3 residues: CASSLVTGVLKDLLNTEAFF. Written as DNA, the CDR3 is TGCGCCAGCAGCTTGGTAACAGGGGTCCTGAAGGATCTACTGAACACTGAAGCTTTCTTT.

This clonotype was counted at least ten times. The chain couples TRBV29-1 to TRBJ1-2; D is undetermined. Germline loops: CDR1 SQVTM, CDR2 ANQGSEA. Trimming removed 5 bases from V and 2 bases from J, with 6 bases in between. The CDR3 contains 11 residues. The DNA for the CDR3 is TGCAGCGTTCGTCTGAACTATGGCTACACCTTC. It encodes CSVRLNYGYTF.

The chain combines TRBV12-3 or TRBV12-4 with TRBJ2-7; perhaps D is TRBD1 or TRBD2 (5 bases each). This CDR3 comprises 15 residues. Trimming stripped 7 bases from V and 2 bases from J, with 18 bases between. The CDR3: CASKIYRDGTYEQYF. The CDR3 DNA is TGTGCCAGCAAAATTTACCGGGACGGTACCTACGAGCAGTACTTC.

This clonotype was seen a handful of times. The rearrangement links TRBV6-1 to TRBJ1-5; maybe TRBD1 (6 bases). The CDR3 contains 14 residues. V gave up 5 bases and J gave up 4 bases, with 12 bases separating them. Germline CDR1 reads MNHNS; CDR2 reads SASEGT. DNA of the CDR3: TGTGCCAGCAGTCAGGGACATATAAATCAGCCCCAGCATTTT. Translation: CASSQGHINQPQHF.

This clonotype was counted ten times or more. The chain is built from TRBV19 and TRBJ1-5; TRBD1 might be the D (6 bases). Trimming shortened V by 3 bases and J by 7 bases, and 16 bases separated the two germline ends. Germline CDR1 is LNHDA and CDR2 is SQIVND (reference sequence). The CDR3 is made up of 15 amino acids. Here the CDR3 reads CASSIGLGGEQPQHF. CDR3 in DNA: TGTGCCAGTAGTATCGGTTTAGGGGGAGAGCAGCCCCAGCATTTT.

This clonotype has ten or more counts. J is TRBJ1-1 and V is TRBV30; perhaps TRBD1 as D (6 bases). In germline, CDR1 is GTSNPN, CDR2 SVGIG (reference sequence). V was trimmed by 8 bases and J by 9 bases, leaving 16 bases between them. The CDR3 sequence is 11 residues long. CDR3 sequence (DNA): TGTGCCGGGACCCCCGACAGGAAAGCTTTCTTT. Its protein product is CAGTPDRKAFF.

This clonotype was seen at least ten times. The chain combines TRBV12-3 or TRBV12-4 with TRBJ2-7, with 8 bases aligning to TRBD1. This CDR3 is built from 17 residues. V was clipped by 6 bases and J by 3 bases; unmatched bases: 16. As DNA, the CDR3 is TGTGCCAGCAGCTCGACAGGGGCTGGGCTATACCTCTACGAGCAGTACTTC. This gives the protein CASSSTGAGLYLYEQYF.

The chain carries TRBV5-1 and TRBJ2-7; no definite D call. The CDR3 runs 15 residues. Trimming shortened V by 4 bases and J by 0 bases, and 14 bases separated the two germline ends. Germline CDR1 SGHRS, CDR2 YFSETQ. The CDR3 reads CASSPTTAFSYEQYF. As DNA, the CDR3 is TGCGCCAGCAGCCCTACAACAGCGTTCTCCTACGAGCAGTACTTC.

This clonotype was seen once. This chain's CDR3 is CASSHGTGAKEYEQYF. The CDR3 DNA reads as TGCGCCAGCAGCCACGGGACAGGGGCGAAGGAGTACGAGCAGTACTTC. The rearrangement joins TRBV4-1 to TRBJ2-7; 10 bases are shared with TRBD1. CDR1 is MGHRA, CDR2 YSYEKL, per germline. V lost 3 bases and J lost 4; bases outside the gene matches: 9. The CDR3 runs 16 residues.

The CDR3 sequence: CASSRVTGASSYGYTF. CDR3 DNA: TGTGCCAGCAGTCGCGTCACAGGAGCTTCTAGCTATGGCTACACCTTC. V is TRBV12-3 or TRBV12-4 and J is TRBJ1-2; a possible D gene is TRBD1 (5 bases). The CDR3 sequence is 16 residues long. V shed 5 bases and J shed 4 bases, with 20 bases lying between them.

CDR3 sequence reads: CASSLGQGCEQYF. DNA for the CDR3: TGCGCCAGCAGCTTGGGGCAGGGGTGCGAGCAGTACTTC. V gene TRBV5-1 combines with J gene TRBJ2-7; D may be TRBD1 (6 bases). V was pared by 0 bases and J by 6 bases, with 10 bases between. The germline V gene has CDR1 SGHRS and CDR2 YFSETQ. CDR3 length equals 13 residues.

This chain joins TRBV3-1 and TRBJ1-1, with 12 nucleotides matching TRBD1. The length of the CDR3 is 17 residues. Germline CDR1 and CDR2: LGHDT and YNNKEL (reference sequence). The junction had 10 bases not matched to a gene; V was cut back by 2 bases and J by 6 bases. The CDR3 protein is CASSQTGTGGLKAEAFF. The CDR3 DNA sequence: TGTGCCAGCAGCCAAACCGGGACAGGGGGCTTGAAGGCTGAAGCTTTCTTT.

This clonotype was picked up many times. The chain employs TRBV5-1 and TRBJ1-1, with D hard to call. The CDR3 spans 15 residues. The germline CDR1 and CDR2 sequences are SGHRS and YFSETQ. The V gene lost 2 bases and the J gene lost 0 bases, with 11 bases spanning the gap. CDR3 in amino acids: CASSFGSELNTEAFF. CDR3 nucleotides: TGCGCCAGCAGCTTCGGGTCCGAGTTGAACACTGAAGCTTTCTTT. Variable domain in full (rest from reference TRBV5-1 and TRBJ1-1): KAGVTQTPRYLIKTRGQQVTLSCSPISGHRSVSWYQQTPGQGLQFLFEYFSETQRNKGNFPGRFSGRQFSNSRSEMNVSTLELGDSALYLCASSFGSELNTEAFFGQGTRLTVV.

There are many counts of this clonotype. The V call is TRBV12-3 or TRBV12-4, the J call TRBJ2-5, with TRBD1 matching 12 bases. This CDR3 is built from 16 residues. V gave up 6 bases and J gave up 5 bases; unmatched junction bases: 10. As DNA, the CDR3 is TGTGCCAGCAGCCTAAACGTAGGGACAGGGGGCGAGACCCAGTACTTC. Amino acid sequence: CASSLNVGTGGETQYF.

The sample holds one count of this clonotype. A read error may explain this, as a much larger clone is one base away. In this CDR3 the conserved last residue, phenylalanine or tryptophan, is missing, so a read error is likely. J is TRBJ1-2 and V is TRBV4-2, with 9 bases that match TRBD1. The junction had 3 bases not matched to a gene; V was cut back by 0 bases and J by 4 bases. The V gene's germline CDR1 is LGHNA and CDR2 YNFKEQ. CDR3 length: 15 amino acids. CDR3 sequence: CASSQEKDRGYGYTY. The DNA for the CDR3 is TGTGCCAGCAGCCAAGAGAAGGACAGGGGCTATGGCTACACCTAC.

This clonotype came up many times. The rearrangement uses TRBV5-1 and TRBJ1-2; D is unclear. With 0 bases removed from V and 4 bases from J, the gap between germline ends came to 10 bases. Germline CDR1 is SGHRS and CDR2 is YFSETQ. This CDR3 is 14 amino acids long. CDR3 bases: TGCGCCAGCAGCTTGGAATTTGCTAGCTATGGCTACACCTTC. It encodes CASSLEFASYGYTF.

There are a few counts of this clonotype. V is TRBV20-1 and J is TRBJ2-7; no clear D. Germline V lookup: CDR1 DFQATT, CDR2 SNEGSKA (reference sequence). The V gene lost 2 bases and the J gene lost 0 bases, with 5 bases spanning the gap. CDR3 size: 12 residues. The CDR3 loop reads CSARQVSYEQYF. CDR3 DNA: TGCAGTGCTAGACAGGTCTCCTACGAGCAGTACTTC.

The genes are TRBV7-2 and TRBJ2-5; 7 nucleotides match TRBD1. J gave up 4 bases and V 4 bases, and 6 bases lay outside the gene matches. Germline lookup yields CDR1 SGHTA and CDR2 FQGNSA. The CDR3 sequence is 14 residues long. CDR3 amino acids: CTSSYYRGIETQYF. The CDR3, as DNA: TGTACCAGCAGCTACTACAGGGGCATAGAGACCCAGTACTTC.

This clonotype came up a few times. V is TRBV28 and J is TRBJ1-1; D perhaps matches TRBD1 (5 bases). Germline V gives CDR1 MDHEN, CDR2 SYDVKM. V was trimmed by 5 bases and J by 4 bases, leaving 17 bases between them. CDR3 size: 15 residues. The CDR3 reads CASSASGGTITEAFF. The CDR3 bases are TGTGCCAGCAGTGCCTCGGGGGGAACGATCACTGAAGCTTTCTTT.

This clonotype is a singleton in its sample. This chain uses TRBV25-1 with TRBJ2-2, with a tentative D call TRBD2 (5 bases). Germline loops: CDR1 MGHDK, CDR2 SYGVNS. The CDR3 covers 15 residues. V was clipped by 3 bases and J by 7 bases, with 15 bases between them. The CDR3 protein is CASSDIAARVGELFF. The CDR3 DNA is TGTGCCAGCAGTGATATCGCAGCGAGGGTCGGGGAGCTGTTTTTT.

This clonotype occurred many times. The gene calls are TRBV20-1 and TRBJ1-1; D call uncertain. This CDR3 is 12 amino acids long. Per the germline V gene, CDR1 is DFQATT and CDR2 is SNEGSKA (reference sequence). V dropped 7 bases and J dropped 10 bases, with 19 bases sitting between them. DNA for the CDR3: TGCAGTGGTTACGGGCTCCCGGAGGGAGCTTTCTTT. Residues: CSGYGLPEGAFF.

This clonotype came up once. V usage is TRBV12-3 or TRBV12-4 and J usage is TRBJ1-5; D uncertain. Trimming pared 5 bases from V and 0 bases from J, leaving 17 bases between. The CDR3 is made up of 17 amino acids. CDR3 sequence reads: CASSARIPPYSNQPQHF. DNA of the CDR3: TGTGCCAGCAGTGCCCGGATCCCACCGTATAGCAATCAGCCCCAGCATTTT.

At least ten counts were recorded for this clonotype. The rearrangement links TRBV29-1 to TRBJ1-1; D is unresolved. The V and J ends lost 2 bases and 5 bases respectively, with 6 bases between them. CDR1 SQVTM and CDR2 ANQGSEA come from the germline V gene. The CDR3 is made up of 11 amino acids. The CDR3 protein is CSVESGTEAFF. The CDR3 nucleotides read TGCAGCGTTGAATCGGGGACTGAAGCTTTCTTT. The complete variable domain, with remaining parts taken from reference TRBV29-1 and TRBJ1-1, reads SAVISQKPSRDICQRGTSLTIQCQVDSQVTMMFWYRQQPGQSLTLIATANQGSEATYESGFVIDKFPISRPNLTFSTLTVSNMSPEDSSIYLCSVESGTEAFFGQGTRLTVV.

This clonotype was found many times. This chain connects TRBV12-3 or TRBV12-4 to TRBJ1-3, with a weak D call TRBD1 (5 bases). The CDR3 has 13 residues. Between the trimmed V and J ends, which lost 5 bases and 4 bases, there was a span of 9 bases. This CDR3 reads CASSATEGNTIYF. The CDR3, as DNA: TGTGCCAGCAGTGCGACAGAGGGAAACACCATATATTTT.

This rearrangement joins TRBV2 to TRBJ2-5; D unclear. CDR1 is SNHLY, CDR2 FYNNEI, per germline. CDR3 length: 14 residues. The V gene lost 6 bases and the J gene lost 5 bases, with 16 bases spanning the gap. CDR3 sequence reads: CASRERPPWETQYF. CDR3 in DNA: TGTGCCAGCAGGGAACGTCCCCCCTGGGAGACCCAGTACTTC.

This clonotype has more than one count but fewer than ten. V is TRBV11-2 and J is TRBJ2-5, with TRBD2 identical over 8 bases. Germline CDR1 reads SGHAT; CDR2 reads FQNNGV. With V trimmed by 5 bases and J by 5 bases, 10 bases remained unmatched. The CDR3 runs to 15 residues. Here the CDR3 DNA reads TGTGCCAGCAGCACCAGTAGCGGGGAGGGCGAGACCCAGTACTTC. This sequence encodes CASSTSSGEGETQYF.

V usage is TRBV7-3 and J usage is TRBJ2-2; 7 positions agree with TRBD1. The CDR3 sequence is 16 residues long. Trimming cost V 3 bases and J 6 bases; bases outside gene matches: 10. Germline V CDR1 and CDR2: SGHTA, FQGTGA. CDR3 amino acids: CASSFGGQRVSGELFF. CDR3 DNA sequence: TGTGCCAGCAGCTTTGGGGGACAGAGGGTTTCCGGGGAGCTGTTTTTT.